A selection of T cell receptor beta chains follows, all from one sample in a study of shared clonotypes between healthy human individuals. Some clones are missing from TCRdb's copy, which holds only in-frame ones; the method was immunoSEQ multiplex PCR. This table holds 2.5 million or so clones, around 94% found once. Material for sequencing was naive CD4+ T cells sorted from blood. All receptors come from a man aged 18 to 30 in good health. The CDR3 runs from the conserved cysteine through the conserved F or W. The D gene is left open where the match is weak. Size is stated for part of the rows, as once, few or many counts, or as a class when the clone is expanded.

length: 17; J: TRBJ2-3; D: -; size: -; V: TRBV4-2; CDR3: CASSPYPIRVVTDTQYF; DNA: TGTGCCAGCAGCCCTTATCCCATCAGGGTTGTAACAGATACGCAGTATTTT
length: 15; J: TRBJ1-2; D: TRBD1; size: -; V: TRBV5-1; CDR3: CASSRGDREYGGYTF; DNA: TGCGCCAGCAGCCGGGGAGACAGGGAGTATGGTGGCTACACCTTC
length: 10; J: TRBJ1-1; D: -; size: -; V: TRBV28; CDR3: CATTGFGTFF; DNA: TGTGCCACCACAGGGTTTGGAACTTTCTTT
length: 15; J: TRBJ2-1; D: -; size: -; V: TRBV5-1; CDR3: CASSLQLSSYNEQFF; DNA: TGCGCCAGCAGCTTGCAGCTGAGTTCCTACAATGAGCAGTTCTTC
length: 16; J: TRBJ1-4; D: TRBD1; size: -; V: TRBV5-5; CDR3: CASSPGDRSLNEKLFF; DNA: TGTGCCAGCAGCCCTGGGGACAGGTCCCTCAATGAAAAACTGTTTTTT
length: 14; J: TRBJ2-7; D: TRBD1; size: -; V: TRBV27; CDR3: CASSPGGRPYEQYF; DNA: TGTGCCAGCAGTCCAGGGGGCCGGCCTTACGAGCAGTACTTC
length: 15; J: TRBJ2-7; D: TRBD2; size: -; V: TRBV7-2; CDR3: CASSLLTSLPLEQYF; DNA: TGTGCCAGCAGCTTACTGACTAGCCTTCCCCTCGAGCAGTACTTC
length: 15; J: TRBJ1-4; D: -; size: -; V: TRBV5-4; CDR3: CASSSSLGLSEKLFF; DNA: -
length: 12; J: TRBJ1-1; D: -; size: once; V: TRBV4-3; CDR3: CASSQGNTEAFF; DNA: TGCGCCAGCAGCCAAGGGAACACTGAAGCTTTCTTT
length: 18; J: TRBJ1-6; D: TRBD1; size: once; V: TRBV5-6; CDR3: CASSPGTGPTLDNSPLHF; DNA: TGTGCCAGCAGCCCTGGGACAGGACCTACTCTCGATAATTCACCCCTCCACTTT
length: 13; J: TRBJ1-1; D: -; size: -; V: TRBV5-1; CDR3: CASSLEGYAEAFF; DNA: TGCGCCAGCAGCTTGGAGGGGTACGCTGAAGCTTTCTTT
length: 14; J: TRBJ1-6; D: -; size: few; V: TRBV6-5; CDR3: CASSSGWVYSPLHF; DNA: TGTGCCAGCAGTTCCGGGTGGGTTTATTCACCCCTCCACTTT
length: 16; J: TRBJ1-5; D: -; size: -; V: TRBV2; CDR3: CASSDGDGLGNQPQHF; DNA: TGTGCCAGCAGTGACGGGGATGGATTGGGCAATCAGCCCCAGCATTTT
length: 16; J: TRBJ2-1; D: TRBD2; size: -; V: TRBV4-3; CDR3: CASSLSTSGFYNEQFF; DNA: TGCGCCAGCAGCCTCTCGACTAGCGGGTTCTACAATGAGCAGTTCTTC
length: 15; J: TRBJ1-1; D: TRBD1; size: -; V: TRBV6-6; CDR3: CASSLGPGTGSEAFF; DNA: TGTGCCAGCAGTCTCGGACCTGGGACAGGGTCTGAAGCTTTCTTT
length: 12; J: TRBJ1-5; D: TRBD1; size: -; V: TRBV30; CDR3: CASQGAGQPQHF; DNA: TGTGCCTCCCAGGGGGCTGGTCAGCCCCAGCATTTT
length: 14; J: TRBJ2-7; D: TRBD1; size: -; V: TRBV28; CDR3: CASSLLGQGRMLYF; DNA: TGTGCCAGCAGCCTATTGGGACAGGGGAGAATGTTGTACTTC
length: 13; J: TRBJ1-4; D: -; size: -; V: TRBV6-6; CDR3: CASIRQLNEKLFF; DNA: TGTGCCAGTATAAGGCAGCTTAATGAAAAACTGTTTTTT
length: 14; J: TRBJ1-6; D: -; size: -; V: TRBV5-4; CDR3: CASSLQGRNSPLHF; DNA: TGTGCCAGCAGCTTGCAGGGGCGTAATTCACCCCTCCACTTT
length: 15; J: TRBJ2-7; D: -; size: once; V: TRBV7-2; CDR3: CASSLSEGTPYEQYF; DNA: TGTGCCAGCAGCTTATCTGAAGGGACACCTTACGAGCAGTACTTC